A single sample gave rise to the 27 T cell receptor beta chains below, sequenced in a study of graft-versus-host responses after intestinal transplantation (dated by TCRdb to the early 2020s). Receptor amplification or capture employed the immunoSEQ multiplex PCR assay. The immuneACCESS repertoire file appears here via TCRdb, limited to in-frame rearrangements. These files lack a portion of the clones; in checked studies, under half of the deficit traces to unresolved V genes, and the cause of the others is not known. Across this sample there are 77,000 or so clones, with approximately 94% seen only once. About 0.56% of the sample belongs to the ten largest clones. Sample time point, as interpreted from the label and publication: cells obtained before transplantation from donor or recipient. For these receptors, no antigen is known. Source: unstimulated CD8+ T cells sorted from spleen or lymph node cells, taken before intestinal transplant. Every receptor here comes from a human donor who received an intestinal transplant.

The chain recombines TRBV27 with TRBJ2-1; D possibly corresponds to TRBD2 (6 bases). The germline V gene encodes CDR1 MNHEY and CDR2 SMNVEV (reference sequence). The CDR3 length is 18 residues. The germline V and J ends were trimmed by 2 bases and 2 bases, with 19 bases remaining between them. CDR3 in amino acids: CASSLNLWLGGTYNEQFF. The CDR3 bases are TGTGCCAGCAGTTTAAATTTATGGTTGGGCGGGACCTACAATGAGCAGTTCTTC.

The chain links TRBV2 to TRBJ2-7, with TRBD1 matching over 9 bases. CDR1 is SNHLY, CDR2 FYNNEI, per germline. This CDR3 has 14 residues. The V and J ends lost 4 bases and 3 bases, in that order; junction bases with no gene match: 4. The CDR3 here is CASSGGQGVYEQYF. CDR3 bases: TGTGCCAGCAGTGGGGGACAGGGAGTCTACGAGCAGTACTTC.

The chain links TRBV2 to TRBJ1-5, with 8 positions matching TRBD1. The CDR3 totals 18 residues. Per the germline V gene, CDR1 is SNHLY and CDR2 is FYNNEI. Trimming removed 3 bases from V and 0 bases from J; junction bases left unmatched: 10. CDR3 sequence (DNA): TGTGCCAGCAGTGATAGGACAGGGTTGCCTTATAGCAATCAGCCCCAGCATTTT. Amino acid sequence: CASSDRTGLPYSNQPQHF.

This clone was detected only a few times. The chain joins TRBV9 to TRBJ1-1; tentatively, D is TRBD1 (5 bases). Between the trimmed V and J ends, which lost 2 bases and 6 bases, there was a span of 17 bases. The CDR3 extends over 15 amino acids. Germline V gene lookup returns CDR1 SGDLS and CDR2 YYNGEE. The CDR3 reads CASSVAGGGVPEAFF. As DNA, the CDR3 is TGTGCCAGCAGCGTCGCGGGCGGGGGGGTACCTGAAGCTTTCTTT.

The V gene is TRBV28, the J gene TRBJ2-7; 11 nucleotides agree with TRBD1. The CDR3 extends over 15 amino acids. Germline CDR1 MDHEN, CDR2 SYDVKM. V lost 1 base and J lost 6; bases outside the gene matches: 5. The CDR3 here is CASSLFGQGASEQYF. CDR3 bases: TGTGCCAGCAGTTTATTCGGACAGGGGGCGAGCGAGCAGTACTTC. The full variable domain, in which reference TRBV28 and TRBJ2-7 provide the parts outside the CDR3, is DVKVTQSSRYLVKRTGEKVFLECVQDMDHENMFWYRQDPGLGLRLIYFSYDVKMKEKGDIPEGYSVSREKKERFSLILESASTNQTSMYLCASSLFGQGASEQYFGPGTRLTVT.

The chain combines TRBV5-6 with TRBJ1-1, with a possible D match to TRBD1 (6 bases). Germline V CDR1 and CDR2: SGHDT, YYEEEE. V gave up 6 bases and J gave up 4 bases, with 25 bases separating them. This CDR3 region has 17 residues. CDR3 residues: CASNYKAGDLSFTEAFF. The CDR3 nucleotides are TGTGCCAGCAATTATAAAGCAGGGGACTTGAGCTTCACTGAAGCTTTCTTT.

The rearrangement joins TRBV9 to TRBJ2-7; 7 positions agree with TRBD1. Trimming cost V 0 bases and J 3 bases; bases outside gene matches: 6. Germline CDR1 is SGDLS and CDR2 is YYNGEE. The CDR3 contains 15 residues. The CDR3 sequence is CASSVGQGVYYEQYF. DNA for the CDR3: TGTGCCAGCAGCGTAGGGCAGGGGGTTTACTACGAGCAGTACTTC.

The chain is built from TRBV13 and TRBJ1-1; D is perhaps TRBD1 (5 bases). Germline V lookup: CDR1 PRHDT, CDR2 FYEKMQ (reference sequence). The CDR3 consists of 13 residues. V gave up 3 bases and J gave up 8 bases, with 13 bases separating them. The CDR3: CASSLGTGNEAFF. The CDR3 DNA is TGTGCCAGCAGCTTGGGTACAGGTAACGAAGCTTTCTTT.

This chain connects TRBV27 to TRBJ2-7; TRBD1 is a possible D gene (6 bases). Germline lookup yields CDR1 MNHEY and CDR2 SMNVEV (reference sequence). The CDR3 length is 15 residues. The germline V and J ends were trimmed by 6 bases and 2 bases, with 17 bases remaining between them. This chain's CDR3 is CASSLEGQLTYEQYF. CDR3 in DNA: TGTGCCAGCAGCCTGGAAGGACAGTTAACCTACGAGCAGTACTTC.

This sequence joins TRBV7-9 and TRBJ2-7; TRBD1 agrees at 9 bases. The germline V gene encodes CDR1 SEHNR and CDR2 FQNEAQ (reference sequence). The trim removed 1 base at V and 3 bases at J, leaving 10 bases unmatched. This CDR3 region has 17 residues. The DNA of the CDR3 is TGTGCCAGCAGCTTAGGGGGCGGACAGGGGACCAACTACGAGCAGTACTTC. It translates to CASSLGGGQGTNYEQYF.

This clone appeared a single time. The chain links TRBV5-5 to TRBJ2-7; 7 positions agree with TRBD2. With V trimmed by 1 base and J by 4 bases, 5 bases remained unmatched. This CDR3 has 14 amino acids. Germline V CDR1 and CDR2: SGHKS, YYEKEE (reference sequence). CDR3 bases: TGTGCCAGCAGCTTGATCGAAGCGGGGTACGAGCAGTACTTC. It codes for CASSLIEAGYEQYF.

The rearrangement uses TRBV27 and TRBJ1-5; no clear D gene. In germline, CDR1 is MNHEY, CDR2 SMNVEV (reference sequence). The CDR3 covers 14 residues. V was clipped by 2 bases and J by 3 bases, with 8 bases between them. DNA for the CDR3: TGTGCCAGCAGTTTAAGAGGGTACAATCAGCCCCAGCATTTT. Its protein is CASSLRGYNQPQHF.

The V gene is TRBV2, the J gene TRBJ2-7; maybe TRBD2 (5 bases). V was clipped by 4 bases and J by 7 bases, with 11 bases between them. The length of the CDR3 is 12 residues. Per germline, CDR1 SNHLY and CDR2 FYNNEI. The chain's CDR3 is CASSAPTSEQYF. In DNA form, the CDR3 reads TGTGCCAGCAGTGCGCCAACTAGTGAGCAGTACTTC.

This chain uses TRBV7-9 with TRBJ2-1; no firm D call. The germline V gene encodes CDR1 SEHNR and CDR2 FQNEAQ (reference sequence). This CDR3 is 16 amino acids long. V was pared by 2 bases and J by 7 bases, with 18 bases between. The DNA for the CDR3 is TGTGCCAGCAGCTTAACATTAGGGTGGTACTGGAATGAGCAGTTCTTC. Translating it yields CASSLTLGWYWNEQFF. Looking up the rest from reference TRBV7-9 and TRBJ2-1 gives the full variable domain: DTGVSQNPRHKITKRGQNVTFRCDPISEHNRLYWYRQTLGQGPEFLTYFQNEAQLEKSRLLSDRFSAERPKGSFSTLEIQRTEQGDSAMYLCASSLTLGWYWNEQFFGPGTRLTVL.

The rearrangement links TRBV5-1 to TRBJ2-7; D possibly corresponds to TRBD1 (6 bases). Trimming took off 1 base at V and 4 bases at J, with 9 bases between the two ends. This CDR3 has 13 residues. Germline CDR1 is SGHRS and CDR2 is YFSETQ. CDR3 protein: CASSLPGAYEQYF. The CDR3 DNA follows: TGCGCCAGCAGCTTGCCAGGGGCGTACGAGCAGTACTTC.

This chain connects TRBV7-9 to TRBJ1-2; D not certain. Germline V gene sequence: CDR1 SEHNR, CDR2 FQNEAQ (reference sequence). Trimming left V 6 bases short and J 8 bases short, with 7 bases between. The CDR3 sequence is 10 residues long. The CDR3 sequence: CASRSLGYTF. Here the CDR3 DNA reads TGTGCCAGCAGGTCCCTGGGCTACACCTTC.

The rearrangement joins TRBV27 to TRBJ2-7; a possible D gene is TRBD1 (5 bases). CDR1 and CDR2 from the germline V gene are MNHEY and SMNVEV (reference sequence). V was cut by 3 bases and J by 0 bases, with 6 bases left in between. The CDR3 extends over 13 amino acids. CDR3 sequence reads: CASSFDSSYEQYF. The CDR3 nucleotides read TGTGCCAGCAGTTTTGACAGCTCCTACGAGCAGTACTTC.

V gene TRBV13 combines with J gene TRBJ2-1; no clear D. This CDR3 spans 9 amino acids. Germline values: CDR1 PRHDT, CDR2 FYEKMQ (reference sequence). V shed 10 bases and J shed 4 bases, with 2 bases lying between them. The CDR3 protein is CAKYNEQFF. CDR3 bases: TGTGCCAAGTACAATGAGCAGTTCTTC.

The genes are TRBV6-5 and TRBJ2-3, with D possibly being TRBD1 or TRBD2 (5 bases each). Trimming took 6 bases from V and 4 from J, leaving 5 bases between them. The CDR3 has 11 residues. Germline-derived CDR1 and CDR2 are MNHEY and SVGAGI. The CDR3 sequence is CASRGADTQYF. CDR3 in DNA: TGTGCCAGCAGGGGGGCAGATACGCAGTATTTT.

For the CDR3, the DNA is TGTGCCAGCAGTTTACCCTATTACGACAGGGCTCAGATGGAGACCCAGTACTTC. Translated: CASSLPYYDRAQMETQYF. This chain links TRBV28 with TRBJ2-5; 7 bases are a match to TRBD1. V lost 2 bases, J lost 5 bases, and 17 bases stayed unmatched. The CDR3 extends over 18 amino acids. The germline CDR1 and CDR2 sequences are MDHEN and SYDVKM.

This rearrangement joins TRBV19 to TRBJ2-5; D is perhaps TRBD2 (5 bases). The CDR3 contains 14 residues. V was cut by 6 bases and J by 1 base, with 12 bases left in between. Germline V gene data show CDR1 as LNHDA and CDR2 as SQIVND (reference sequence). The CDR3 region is CASSQGGIQETQYF. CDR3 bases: TGTGCCAGTAGCCAAGGAGGTATCCAAGAGACCCAGTACTTC.

This chain's CDR3 is CASSILAGVDYEQFF. DNA for the CDR3: TGTGCCAGTAGTATACTAGCGGGAGTGGATTATGAGCAGTTCTTC. The J gene is TRBJ2-1, the V gene TRBV19; 10 bases are shared with TRBD2. The CDR3 runs 15 residues. Per the germline V gene, CDR1 is LNHDA and CDR2 is SQIVND (reference sequence). V gave up 2 bases and J gave up 8 bases; unmatched junction bases: 6.

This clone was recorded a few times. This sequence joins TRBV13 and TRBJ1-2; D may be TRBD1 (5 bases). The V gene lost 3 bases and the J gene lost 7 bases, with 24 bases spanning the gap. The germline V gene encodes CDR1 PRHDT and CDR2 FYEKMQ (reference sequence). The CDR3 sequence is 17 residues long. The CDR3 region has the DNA TGTGCCAGCAGCTTGGGGTCTTTTGGCGACAGCCCCAGTGGCTACACCTTC. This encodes CASSLGSFGDSPSGYTF.

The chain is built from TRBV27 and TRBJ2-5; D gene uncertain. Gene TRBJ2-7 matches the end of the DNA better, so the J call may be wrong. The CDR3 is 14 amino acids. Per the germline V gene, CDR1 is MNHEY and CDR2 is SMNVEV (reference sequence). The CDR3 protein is CASSFLSRSYEQYF. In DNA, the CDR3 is TGTGCCAGCAGTTTTCTTTCCAGGAGCTACGAGCAGTACTTC.

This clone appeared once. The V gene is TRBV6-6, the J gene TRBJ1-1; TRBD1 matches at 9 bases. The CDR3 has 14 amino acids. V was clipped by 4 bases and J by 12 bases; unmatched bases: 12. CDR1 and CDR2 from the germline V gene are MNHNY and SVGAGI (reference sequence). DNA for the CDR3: TGTGCCAGCAGTTTTACAGGGGGCGAAGGTGGGTCTTTCTTT. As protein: CASSFTGGEGGSFF.

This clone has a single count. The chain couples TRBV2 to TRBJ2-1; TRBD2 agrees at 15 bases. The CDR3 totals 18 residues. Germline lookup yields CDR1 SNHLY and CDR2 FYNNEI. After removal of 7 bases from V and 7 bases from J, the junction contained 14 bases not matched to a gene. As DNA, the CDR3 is TGTGCCAGCACCCAACCGGGACTAGCGGGAGGTCTGAGGAATGAGCAGTTCTTC. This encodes CASTQPGLAGGLRNEQFF. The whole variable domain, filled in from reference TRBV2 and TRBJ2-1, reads EPEVTQTPSHQVTQMGQEVILRCVPISNHLYFYWYRQILGQKVEFLVSFYNNEISEKSEIFDDQFSVERPDGSNFTLKIRSTKLEDSAMYFCASTQPGLAGGLRNEQFFGPGTRLTVL.

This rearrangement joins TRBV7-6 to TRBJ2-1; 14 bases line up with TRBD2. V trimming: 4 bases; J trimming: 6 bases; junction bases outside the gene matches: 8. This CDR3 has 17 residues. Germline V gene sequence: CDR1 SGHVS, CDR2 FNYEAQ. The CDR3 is CASSSGGLAGVGNEQFF. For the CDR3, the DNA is TGTGCCAGCAGCTCCGGGGGACTAGCGGGAGTTGGCAATGAGCAGTTCTTC.